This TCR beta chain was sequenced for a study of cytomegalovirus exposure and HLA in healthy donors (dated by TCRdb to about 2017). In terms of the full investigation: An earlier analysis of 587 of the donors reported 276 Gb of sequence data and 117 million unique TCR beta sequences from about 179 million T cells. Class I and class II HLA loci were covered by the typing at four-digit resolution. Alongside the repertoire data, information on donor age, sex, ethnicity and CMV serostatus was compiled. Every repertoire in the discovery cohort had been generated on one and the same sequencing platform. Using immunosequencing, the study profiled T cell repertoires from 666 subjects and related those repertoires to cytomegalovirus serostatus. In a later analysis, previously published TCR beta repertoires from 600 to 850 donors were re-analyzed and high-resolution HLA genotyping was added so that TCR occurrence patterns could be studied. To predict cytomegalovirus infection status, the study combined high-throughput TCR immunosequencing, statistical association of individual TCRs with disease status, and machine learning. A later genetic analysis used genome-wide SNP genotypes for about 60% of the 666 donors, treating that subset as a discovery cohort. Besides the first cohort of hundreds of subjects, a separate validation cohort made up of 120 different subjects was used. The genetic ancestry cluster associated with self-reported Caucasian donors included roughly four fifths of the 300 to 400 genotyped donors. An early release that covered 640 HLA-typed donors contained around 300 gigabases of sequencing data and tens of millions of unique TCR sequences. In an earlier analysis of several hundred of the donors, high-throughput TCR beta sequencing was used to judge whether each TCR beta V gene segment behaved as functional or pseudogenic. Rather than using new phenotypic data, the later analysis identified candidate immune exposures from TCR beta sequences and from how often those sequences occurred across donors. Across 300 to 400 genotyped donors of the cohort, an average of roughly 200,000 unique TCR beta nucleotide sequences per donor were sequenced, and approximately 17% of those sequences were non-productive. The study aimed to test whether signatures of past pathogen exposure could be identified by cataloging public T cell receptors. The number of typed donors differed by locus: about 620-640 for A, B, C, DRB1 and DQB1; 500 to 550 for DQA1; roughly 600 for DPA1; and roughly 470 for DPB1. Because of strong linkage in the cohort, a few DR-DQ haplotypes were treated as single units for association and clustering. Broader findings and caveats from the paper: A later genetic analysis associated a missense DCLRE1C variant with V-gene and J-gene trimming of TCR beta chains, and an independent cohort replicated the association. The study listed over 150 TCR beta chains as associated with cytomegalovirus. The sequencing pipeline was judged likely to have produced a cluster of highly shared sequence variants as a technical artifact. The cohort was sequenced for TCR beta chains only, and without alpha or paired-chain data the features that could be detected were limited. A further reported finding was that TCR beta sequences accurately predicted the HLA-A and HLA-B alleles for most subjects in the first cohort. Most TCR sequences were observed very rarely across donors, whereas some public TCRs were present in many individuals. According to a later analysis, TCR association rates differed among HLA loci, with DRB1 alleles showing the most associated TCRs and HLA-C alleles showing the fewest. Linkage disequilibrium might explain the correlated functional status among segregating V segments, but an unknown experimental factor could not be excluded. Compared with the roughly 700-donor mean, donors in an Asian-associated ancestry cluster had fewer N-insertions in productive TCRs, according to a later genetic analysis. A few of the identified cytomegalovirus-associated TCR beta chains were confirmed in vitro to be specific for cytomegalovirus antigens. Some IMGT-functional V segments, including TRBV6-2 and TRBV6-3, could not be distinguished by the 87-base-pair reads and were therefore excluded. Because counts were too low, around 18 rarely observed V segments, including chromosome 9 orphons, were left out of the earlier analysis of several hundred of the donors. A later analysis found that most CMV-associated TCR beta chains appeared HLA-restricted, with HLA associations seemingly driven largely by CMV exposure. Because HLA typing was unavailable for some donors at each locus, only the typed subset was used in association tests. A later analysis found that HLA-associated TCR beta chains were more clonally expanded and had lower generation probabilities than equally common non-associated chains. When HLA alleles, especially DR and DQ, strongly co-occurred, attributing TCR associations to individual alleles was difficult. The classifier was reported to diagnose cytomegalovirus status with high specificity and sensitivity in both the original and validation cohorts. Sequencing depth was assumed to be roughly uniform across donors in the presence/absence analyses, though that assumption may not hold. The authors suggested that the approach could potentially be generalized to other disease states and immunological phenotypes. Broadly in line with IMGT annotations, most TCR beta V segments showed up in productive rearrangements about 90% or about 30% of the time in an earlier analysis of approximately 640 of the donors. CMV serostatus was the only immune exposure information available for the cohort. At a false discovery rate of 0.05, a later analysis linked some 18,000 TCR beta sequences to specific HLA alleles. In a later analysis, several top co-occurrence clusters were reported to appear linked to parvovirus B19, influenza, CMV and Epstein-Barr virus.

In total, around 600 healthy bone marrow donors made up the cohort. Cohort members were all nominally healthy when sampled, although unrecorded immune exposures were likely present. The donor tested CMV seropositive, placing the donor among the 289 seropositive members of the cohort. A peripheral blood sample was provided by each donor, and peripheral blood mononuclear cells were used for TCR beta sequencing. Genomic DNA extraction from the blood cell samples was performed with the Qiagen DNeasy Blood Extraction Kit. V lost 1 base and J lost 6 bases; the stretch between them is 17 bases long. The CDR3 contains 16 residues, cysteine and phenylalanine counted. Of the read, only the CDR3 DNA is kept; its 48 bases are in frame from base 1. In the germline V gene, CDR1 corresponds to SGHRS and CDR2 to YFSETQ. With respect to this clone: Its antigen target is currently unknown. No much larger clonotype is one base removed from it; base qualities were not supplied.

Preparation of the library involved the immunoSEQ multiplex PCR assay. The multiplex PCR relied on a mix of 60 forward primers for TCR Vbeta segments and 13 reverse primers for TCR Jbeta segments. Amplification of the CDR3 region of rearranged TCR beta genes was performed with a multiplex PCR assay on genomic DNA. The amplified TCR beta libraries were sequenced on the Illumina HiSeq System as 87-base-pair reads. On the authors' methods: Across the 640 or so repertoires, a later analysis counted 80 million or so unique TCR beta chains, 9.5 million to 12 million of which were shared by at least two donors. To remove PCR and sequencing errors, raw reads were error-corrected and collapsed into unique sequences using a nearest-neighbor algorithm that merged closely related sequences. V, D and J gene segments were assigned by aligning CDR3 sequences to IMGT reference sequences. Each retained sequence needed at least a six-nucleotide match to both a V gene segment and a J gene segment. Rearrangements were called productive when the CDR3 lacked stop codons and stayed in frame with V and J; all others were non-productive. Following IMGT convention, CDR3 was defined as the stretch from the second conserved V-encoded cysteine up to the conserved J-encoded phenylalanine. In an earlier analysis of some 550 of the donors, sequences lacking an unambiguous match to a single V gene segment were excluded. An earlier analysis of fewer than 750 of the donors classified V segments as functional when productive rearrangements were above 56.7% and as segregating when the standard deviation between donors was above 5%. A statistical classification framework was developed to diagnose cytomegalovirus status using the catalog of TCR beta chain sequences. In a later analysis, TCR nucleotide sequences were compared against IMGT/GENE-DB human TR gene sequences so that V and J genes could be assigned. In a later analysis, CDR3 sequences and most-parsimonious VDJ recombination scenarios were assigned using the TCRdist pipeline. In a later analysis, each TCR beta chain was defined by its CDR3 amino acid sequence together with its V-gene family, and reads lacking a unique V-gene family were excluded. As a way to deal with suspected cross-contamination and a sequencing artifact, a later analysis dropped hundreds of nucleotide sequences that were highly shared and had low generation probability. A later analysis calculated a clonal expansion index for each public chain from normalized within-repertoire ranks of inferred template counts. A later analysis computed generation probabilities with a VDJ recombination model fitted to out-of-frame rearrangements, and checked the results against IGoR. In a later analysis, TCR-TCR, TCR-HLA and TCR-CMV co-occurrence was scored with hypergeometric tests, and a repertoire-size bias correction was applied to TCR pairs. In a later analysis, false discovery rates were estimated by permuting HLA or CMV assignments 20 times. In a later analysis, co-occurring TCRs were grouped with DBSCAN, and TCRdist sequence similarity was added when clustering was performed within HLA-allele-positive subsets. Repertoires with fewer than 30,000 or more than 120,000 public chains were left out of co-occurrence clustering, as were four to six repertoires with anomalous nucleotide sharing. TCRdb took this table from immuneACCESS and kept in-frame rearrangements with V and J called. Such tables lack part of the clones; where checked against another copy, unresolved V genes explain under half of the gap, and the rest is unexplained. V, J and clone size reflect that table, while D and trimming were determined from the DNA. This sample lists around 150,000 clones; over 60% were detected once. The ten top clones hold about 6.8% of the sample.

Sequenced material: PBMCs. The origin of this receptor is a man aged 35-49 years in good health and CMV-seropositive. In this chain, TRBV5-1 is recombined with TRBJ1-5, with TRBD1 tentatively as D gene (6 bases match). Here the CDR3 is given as CASSLWGGAPTQPQHF. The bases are TGCGCCAGCAGCTTGTGGGGGGGGGCTCCCACTCAGCCCCAGCATTTT.